Listed below are T cell receptor beta chains from one sample, sequenced in a study of T cell repertoires in cytomegalovirus infection. In TCRdb, the reads were re-called with MiXCR into one record per CDR3 protein. Of approximately 500,000 distinct CDR3 sequences in the sample, 15% to 20% were seen once. Specimen: CD8+ T cells from PBMCs. The receptors stem from a human donor in good health (CMV status not recorded). Some clones in this sample may be carry-over from other donors' samples. The CDR3 runs from the conserved cysteine through the conserved F or W. The order of the fields is CDR3 DNA, CDR3 protein, clone size, V gene, J gene, D gene. A D gene is named only where the DNA matches it firmly. The size field is filled for only some rows; it gives once, few, many or a size class.

DNA: TGTGCCAGCAGTTTGACTAGCGGGGGAGGCGCACGGAGGACCCAGTACTTC
CDR3: CASSLTSGGGARRTQYF
size: few
V: TRBV5-4
J: TRBJ2-5
D: TRBD2

DNA: TGTGCCAGCAGTGCCAGGATCGACACTGAAGCTTTCTTT
CDR3: CASSARIDTEAFF
size: -
V: TRBV2
J: TRBJ1-1
D: -

DNA: TGTGCCAGTAGTATCGATCTAGCGGGAGCCCCCTACAATGAGCAGTTCTTC
CDR3: CASSIDLAGAPYNEQFF
size: many
V: TRBV19
J: TRBJ2-1
D: TRBD2

DNA: TGTGCCAGCAGTTTATATCAGGGGGCGTTGGGGGAGCAGTACTTC
CDR3: CASSLYQGALGEQYF
size: many
V: TRBV28
J: TRBJ2-7
D: TRBD1

DNA: TGTGCCAGCAGCTCTACACGACAGGGAAACTATGGCTACACCTTC
CDR3: CASSSTRQGNYGYTF
size: many
V: TRBV7-9
J: TRBJ1-2
D: TRBD1

DNA: TGCGCCAGCAGCCAAGCGCCCGGGACAGGGGGCAATAAGTACTTC
CDR3: CASSQAPGTGGNKYF
size: many
V: TRBV4-1
J: TRBJ2-7
D: TRBD1

DNA: TGTGCCAGCAGTCAAGGGAAAGTGGATGGCTACACCTTC
CDR3: CASSQGKVDGYTF
size: -
V: TRBV6-6
J: TRBJ1-2
D: -

DNA: TGTGCCTGCGGGGGCGGAGAGACCCAGTACTTC
CDR3: CACGGGETQYF
size: -
V: TRBV6-6
J: TRBJ2-5
D: -

DNA: TGTGCCAGCAGCGGAGGGGACAGTGCATCACCCCTCCACTTT
CDR3: CASSGGDSASPLHF
size: many
V: TRBV7-9
J: TRBJ1-6
D: TRBD1

DNA: TGTGCCAGCAGCCCCTGGGGGCACACCCAAGAGACCCAGTACTTC
CDR3: CASSPWGHTQETQYF
size: many
V: TRBV7-2
J: TRBJ2-5
D: -

DNA: TGTGCCAGCAGGAATAGGGACAACATGAACACTGAAGCTTTCTTT
CDR3: CASRNRDNMNTEAFF
size: many
V: TRBV5-6
J: TRBJ1-1
D: -

DNA: TGCAGTGCTAGTCCCCGGGAGGGCCTTGAGACCCAGTACTTC
CDR3: CSASPREGLETQYF
size: -
V: TRBV20-1
J: TRBJ2-5
D: TRBD2

DNA: TGTGCCAGCAGTTTATACCAGGGGGCAATGGACACCATATATTTT
CDR3: CASSLYQGAMDTIYF
size: -
V: TRBV27
J: TRBJ1-3
D: TRBD1

DNA: TGTGCCAGCAGCTCATTAGGGGGACAGGGATCAGATACGCAGTATTTT
CDR3: CASSSLGGQGSDTQYF
size: many
V: TRBV7-6
J: TRBJ2-3
D: TRBD1

DNA: TGTGCCAGCAGCAAAACTAACTATGGCTACACCTTC
CDR3: CASSKTNYGYTF
size: many
V: TRBV7-8
J: TRBJ1-2
D: -

DNA: TGTGCCACCAGCAGAGATGTTCGGCAGAATGAGCAGTTCTTC
CDR3: CATSRDVRQNEQFF
size: many
V: TRBV15
J: TRBJ2-1
D: -

DNA: TGTGCCAGCAGTTTAAGGGACAGGGACGATACGCAGTATTTT
CDR3: CASSLRDRDDTQYF
size: few
V: TRBV28
J: TRBJ2-3
D: TRBD1

DNA: TGTGCCAGCAGTCTTGTCCCGGGACAGGGATTGAGGTCACCCCTCCACTTT
CDR3: CASSLVPGQGLRSPLHF
size: few
V: TRBV28
J: TRBJ1-6
D: TRBD1

DNA: TGTGCCATCAGTGAAGGGAACACCTACCAGCAGTACTTC
CDR3: CAISEGNTYQQYF
size: few
V: TRBV10-3
J: TRBJ2-7
D: -

DNA: TGTGCCAGCAGCCAAGTATCTCCCCTAGCGGGGAATACCTACGAGCAGTACTTC
CDR3: CASSQVSPLAGNTYEQYF
size: -
V: TRBV4-2
J: TRBJ2-7
D: TRBD2

DNA: TGTGCCAGCAGTAACCGGGACCGAAAAGACGCACCCCTCCACTTT
CDR3: CASSNRDRKDAPLHF
size: many
V: TRBV6-6
J: TRBJ1-6
D: -

DNA: TGTGCCAGCAGCACCATCGATAACCGGGACTCCCTCCAAGAGACCCAGTACTTC
CDR3: CASSTIDNRDSLQETQYF
size: many
V: TRBV7-9
J: TRBJ2-5
D: -

DNA: TGTGCCAGCAGCTTAGGACGGACGAACACCGGGGAGCTGTTTTTT
CDR3: CASSLGRTNTGELFF
size: -
V: TRBV7-9
J: TRBJ2-2
D: -

DNA: TGTGCCAGCAGGGAAGGGGTCCGGGGAGGAAATCAGCCCCAGCATTTT
CDR3: CASREGVRGGNQPQHF
size: many
V: TRBV6-1
J: TRBJ1-5
D: -

DNA: TGTGCCACCAGCAGATCCGCATCCCGGGAGCAGTTCTTC
CDR3: CATSRSASREQFF
size: -
V: TRBV15
J: TRBJ2-1
D: -

DNA: TGCAGTGCTAGCCTTTGGGATCATGAGGGGAATGAGCAGTTCTTC
CDR3: CSASLWDHEGNEQFF
size: -
V: TRBV20-1
J: TRBJ2-1
D: -

DNA: TGTGCCAGCACTCGGACCGGGACAGGATACGAGCAGTACTTC
CDR3: CASTRTGTGYEQYF
size: -
V: TRBV28
J: TRBJ2-7
D: TRBD1

DNA: TGTGCCAGCAGCAATCCCGGGACAGGGAACACTGAAGCTTTCTTT
CDR3: CASSNPGTGNTEAFF
size: -
V: TRBV2
J: TRBJ1-1
D: TRBD1

DNA: TGTGCCAGCAGCTCCCAGAATACGCAGTATTTT
CDR3: CASSSQNTQYF
size: many
V: TRBV7-9
J: TRBJ2-3
D: -

DNA: TGCGCCAGCAGCTTGAGGTCCCGCAGTGACAATGGCTACACCTTC
CDR3: CASSLRSRSDNGYTF
size: once
V: TRBV5-1
J: TRBJ1-2
D: -

DNA: TGTGCCAGCAGCGAACAGGGGGCGGTTGGCTACGAGCAGTACTTC
CDR3: CASSEQGAVGYEQYF
size: -
V: TRBV4-1
J: TRBJ2-7
D: TRBD1

DNA: TGTGCCAGCAGTGAAGCTCCCCTGGAGGGGAACGAGCAGTACTTC
CDR3: CASSEAPLEGNEQYF
size: many
V: TRBV6-1
J: TRBJ2-7
D: -

DNA: TGTGCCAGCAGTTCATTCGACAGGCCCGTAAATTATAACACCTTC
CDR3: CASSSFDRPVNYNTF
size: many
V: TRBV7-3
J: TRBJ1-2
D: -

DNA: TGCAGTGCTAGAGAGGCTAGCTCCAACACAGATACGCAGTATTTT
CDR3: CSAREASSNTDTQYF
size: -
V: TRBV20-1
J: TRBJ2-3
D: -

DNA: TGTGCCAGCAGTTCGGGAGGTAGAGATACGCAGTATTTT
CDR3: CASSSGGRDTQYF
size: -
V: TRBV6-5
J: TRBJ2-3
D: TRBD2

DNA: TGTGCCAGCAAAGGGAGTGACTACGAGCAGTACTTC
CDR3: CASKGSDYEQYF
size: -
V: TRBV27
J: TRBJ2-7
D: -

DNA: TGCGCCAGCAGGGGGCCGGATAATGAAAAACTGTTTTTT
CDR3: CASRGPDNEKLFF
size: many
V: TRBV23-1
J: TRBJ1-4
D: -

DNA: TGTGCCAGTAAATTGGACAGGGGGCTGGAGAATGGCTACACCTTC
CDR3: CASKLDRGLENGYTF
size: few
V: TRBV19
J: TRBJ1-2
D: TRBD1

DNA: TGTGCCACCAGCAGAGATCGGGTGGGAGGCAATGAGCAGTTCTTC
CDR3: CATSRDRVGGNEQFF
size: -
V: TRBV15
J: TRBJ2-1
D: -

DNA: TGCAGTGGAACGACAGGGAGAGAAGGGGATACGCAGTATTTT
CDR3: CSGTTGREGDTQYF
size: many
V: TRBV20-1
J: TRBJ2-3
D: TRBD1

DNA: TGTGCCATCAACAGGGCACCCGACACTGAAGCTTTCTTT
CDR3: CAINRAPDTEAFF
size: -
V: TRBV6-8
J: TRBJ1-1
D: -

DNA: TGTGCCAGCAGTTTTGGGACAGGGGACAATGAGCAGTTCTTC
CDR3: CASSFGTGDNEQFF
size: -
V: TRBV12-3/TRBV12-4
J: TRBJ2-1
D: TRBD1

DNA: TGTGCCAGCAGTTTTGGCTCTACTCCCTACGAGCAGTACTTC
CDR3: CASSFGSTPYEQYF
size: -
V: TRBV27
J: TRBJ2-7
D: -

DNA: TGCAGCGTTTTTGGACTACCCCCTGGGGCCAACGTCCTGACTTTC
CDR3: CSVFGLPPGANVLTF
size: many
V: TRBV29-1
J: TRBJ2-6
D: -

DNA: TGCGCCAGCAGCCAAGACGGACGGATGAACACTGAAGCTTTCTTT
CDR3: CASSQDGRMNTEAFF
size: many
V: TRBV4-1
J: TRBJ1-1
D: -

DNA: TGTGCCAGCAGCGTAGATCTGAAGGGGGCGGGCTATGGCTACACCTTC
CDR3: CASSVDLKGAGYGYTF
size: -
V: TRBV9
J: TRBJ1-2
D: TRBD1

DNA: TGTGCCAGCAGGAGGTCGTTGCCTCCGGTTAGCGATGAGCAGTTCTTC
CDR3: CASRRSLPPVSDEQFF
size: few
V: TRBV25-1
J: TRBJ2-1
D: -

DNA: TGTGCCAGCAGAGAGAGTATAGGAGCCACTGAAGCTTTCTTT
CDR3: CASRESIGATEAFF
size: few
V: TRBV6-1
J: TRBJ1-1
D: -